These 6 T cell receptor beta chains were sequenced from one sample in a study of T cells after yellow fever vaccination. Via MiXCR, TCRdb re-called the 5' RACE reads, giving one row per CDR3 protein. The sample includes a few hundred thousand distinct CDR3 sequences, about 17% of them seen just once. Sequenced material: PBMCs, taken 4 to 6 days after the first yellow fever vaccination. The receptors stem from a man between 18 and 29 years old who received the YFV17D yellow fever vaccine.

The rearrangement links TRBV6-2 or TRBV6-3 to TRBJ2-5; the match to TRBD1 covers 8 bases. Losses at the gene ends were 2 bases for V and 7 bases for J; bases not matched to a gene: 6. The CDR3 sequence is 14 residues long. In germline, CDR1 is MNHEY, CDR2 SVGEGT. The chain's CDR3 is CASSYAGTGATQYF. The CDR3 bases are TGTGCCAGCAGTTACGCCGGGACAGGAGCGACCCAGTACTTC.

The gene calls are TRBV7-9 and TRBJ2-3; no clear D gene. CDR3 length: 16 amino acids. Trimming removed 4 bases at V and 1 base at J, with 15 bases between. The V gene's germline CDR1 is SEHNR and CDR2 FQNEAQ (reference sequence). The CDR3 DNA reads TGTGCCAGCAGCTCACCGATGTGGATACGCACAGATACGCAGTATTTT. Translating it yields CASSSPMWIRTDTQYF.

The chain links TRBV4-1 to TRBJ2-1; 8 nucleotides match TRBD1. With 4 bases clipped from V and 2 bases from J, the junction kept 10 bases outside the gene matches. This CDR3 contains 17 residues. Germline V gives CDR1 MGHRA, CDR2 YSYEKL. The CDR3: CASSRGQGRLAYNEQFF. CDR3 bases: TGCGCCAGCAGCCGAGGACAGGGTCGGCTAGCCTACAATGAGCAGTTCTTC.

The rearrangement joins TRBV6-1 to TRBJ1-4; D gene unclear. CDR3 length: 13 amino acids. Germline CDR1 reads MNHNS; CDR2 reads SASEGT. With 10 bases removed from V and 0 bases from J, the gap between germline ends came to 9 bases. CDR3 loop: CATGRTTNEKLFF. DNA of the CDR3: TGTGCCACCGGACGGACAACTAATGAAAAACTGTTTTTT.

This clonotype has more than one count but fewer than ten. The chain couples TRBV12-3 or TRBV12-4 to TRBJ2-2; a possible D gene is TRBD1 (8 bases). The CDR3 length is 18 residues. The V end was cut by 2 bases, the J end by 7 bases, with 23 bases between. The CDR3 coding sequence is TGTGCCAGCAGTTTAATTCGGAGGACAGGGAGGGTCAGCGGGGAGCTGTTTTTT. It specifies CASSLIRRTGRVSGELFF.

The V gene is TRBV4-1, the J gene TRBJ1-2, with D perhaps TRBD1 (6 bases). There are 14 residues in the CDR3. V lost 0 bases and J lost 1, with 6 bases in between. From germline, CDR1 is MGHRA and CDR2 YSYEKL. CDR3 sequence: CASSQEDSNYGYTF. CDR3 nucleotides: TGCGCCAGCAGCCAAGAGGACAGTAACTATGGCTACACCTTC.